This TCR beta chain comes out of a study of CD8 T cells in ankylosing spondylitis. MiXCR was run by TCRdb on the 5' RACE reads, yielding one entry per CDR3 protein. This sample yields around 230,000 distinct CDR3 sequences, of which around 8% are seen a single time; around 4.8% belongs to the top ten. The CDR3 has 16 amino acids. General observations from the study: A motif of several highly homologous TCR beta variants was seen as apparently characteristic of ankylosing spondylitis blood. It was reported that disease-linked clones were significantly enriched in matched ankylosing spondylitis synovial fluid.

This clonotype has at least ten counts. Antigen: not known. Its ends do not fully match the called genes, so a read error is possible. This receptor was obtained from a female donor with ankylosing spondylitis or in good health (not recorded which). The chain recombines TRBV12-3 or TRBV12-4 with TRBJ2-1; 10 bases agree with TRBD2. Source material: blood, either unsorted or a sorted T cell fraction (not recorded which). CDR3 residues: CASSLGASGSLRSRVF. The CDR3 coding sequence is TGTGCCAGCAGTTTAGGGGCTAGCGGGAGCCTCCGCTCCCGGGTCTTC.